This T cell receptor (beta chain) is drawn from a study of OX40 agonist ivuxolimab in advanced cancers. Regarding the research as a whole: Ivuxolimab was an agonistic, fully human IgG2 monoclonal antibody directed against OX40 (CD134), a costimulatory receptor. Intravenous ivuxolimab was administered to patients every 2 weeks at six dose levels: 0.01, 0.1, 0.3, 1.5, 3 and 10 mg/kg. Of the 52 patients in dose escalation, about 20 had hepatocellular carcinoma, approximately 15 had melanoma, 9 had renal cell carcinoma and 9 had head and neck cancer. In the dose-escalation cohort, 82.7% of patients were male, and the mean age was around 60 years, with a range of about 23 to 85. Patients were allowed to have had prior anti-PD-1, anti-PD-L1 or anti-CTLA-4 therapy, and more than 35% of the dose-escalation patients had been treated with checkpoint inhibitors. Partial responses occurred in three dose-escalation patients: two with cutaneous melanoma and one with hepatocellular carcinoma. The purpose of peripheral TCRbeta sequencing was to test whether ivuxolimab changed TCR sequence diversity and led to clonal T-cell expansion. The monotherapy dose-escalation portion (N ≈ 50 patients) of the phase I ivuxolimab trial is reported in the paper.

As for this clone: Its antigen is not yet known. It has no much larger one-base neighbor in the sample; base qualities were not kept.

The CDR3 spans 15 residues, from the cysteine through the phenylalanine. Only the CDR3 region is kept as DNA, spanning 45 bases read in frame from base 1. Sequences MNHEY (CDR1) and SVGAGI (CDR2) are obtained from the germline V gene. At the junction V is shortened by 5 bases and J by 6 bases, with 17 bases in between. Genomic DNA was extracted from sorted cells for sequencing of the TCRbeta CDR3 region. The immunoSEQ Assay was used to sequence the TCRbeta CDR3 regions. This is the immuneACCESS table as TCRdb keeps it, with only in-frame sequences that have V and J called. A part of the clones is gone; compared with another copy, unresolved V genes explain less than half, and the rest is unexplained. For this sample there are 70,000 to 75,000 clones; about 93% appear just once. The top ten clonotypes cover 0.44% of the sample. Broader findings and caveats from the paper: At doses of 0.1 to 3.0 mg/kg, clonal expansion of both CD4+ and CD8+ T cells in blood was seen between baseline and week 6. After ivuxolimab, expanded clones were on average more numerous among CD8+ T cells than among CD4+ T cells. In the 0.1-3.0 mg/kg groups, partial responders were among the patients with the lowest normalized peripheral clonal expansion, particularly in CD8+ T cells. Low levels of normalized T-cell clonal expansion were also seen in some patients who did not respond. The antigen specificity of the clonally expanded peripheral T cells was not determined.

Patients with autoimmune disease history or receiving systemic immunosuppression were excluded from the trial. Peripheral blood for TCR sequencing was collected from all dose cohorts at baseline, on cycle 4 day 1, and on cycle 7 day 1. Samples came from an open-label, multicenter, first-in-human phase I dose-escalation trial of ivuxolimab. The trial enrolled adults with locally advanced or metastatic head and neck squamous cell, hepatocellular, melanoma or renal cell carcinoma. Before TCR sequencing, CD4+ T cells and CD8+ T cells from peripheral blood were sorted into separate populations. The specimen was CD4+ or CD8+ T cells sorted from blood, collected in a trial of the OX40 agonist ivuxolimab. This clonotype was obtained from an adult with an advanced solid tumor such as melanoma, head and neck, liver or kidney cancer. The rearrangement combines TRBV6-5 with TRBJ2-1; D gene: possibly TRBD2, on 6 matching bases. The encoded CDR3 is CASSGGGSLGNEQFF. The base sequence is TGTGCCAGCAGTGGGGGAGGCTCCCTGGGCAATGAGCAGTTCTTC.